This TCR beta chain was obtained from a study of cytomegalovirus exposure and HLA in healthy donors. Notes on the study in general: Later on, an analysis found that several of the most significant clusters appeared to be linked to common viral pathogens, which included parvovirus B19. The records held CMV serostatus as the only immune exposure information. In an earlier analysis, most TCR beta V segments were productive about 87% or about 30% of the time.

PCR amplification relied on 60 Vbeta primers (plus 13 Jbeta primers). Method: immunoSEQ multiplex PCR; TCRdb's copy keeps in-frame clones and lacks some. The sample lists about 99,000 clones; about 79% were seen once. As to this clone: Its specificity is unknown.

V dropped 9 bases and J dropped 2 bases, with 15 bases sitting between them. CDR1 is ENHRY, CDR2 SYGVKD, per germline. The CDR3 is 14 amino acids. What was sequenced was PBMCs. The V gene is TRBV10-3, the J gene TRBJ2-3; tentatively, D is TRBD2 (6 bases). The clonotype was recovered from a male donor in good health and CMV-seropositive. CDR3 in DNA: TGTGCCATTGGCGGGACTGCGACCACAGATACGCAGTATTTT. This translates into CAIGGTATTDTQYF.